The sample holds a few counts of the clone carrying this TCR beta chain. Its antigen is unknown. TCRdb's table, derived via immunoSEQ multiplex PCR, lists solely in-frame clones and lacks some. The sample yields roughly 1,000,000 clones, 78% seen once. This entry comes from a study of shared clonotypes between healthy human individuals. General observations from the study: The study's rarefaction showed incomplete sorted-subset sequencing despite large depth. Larger richness was generally estimated for naive than memory subsets.

The germline V and J ends were trimmed by 4 bases and 7 bases, with 14 bases remaining between them. The germline V gene encodes CDR1 SGHTA and CDR2 FQGNSA. This CDR3 has 13 amino acids. The sequencing sample was made of memory CD4+ T cells from PBMCs. Subset described: CD45RA-negative fraction. The clonotype originates from a man between 18 and 29 years old in good health. Some clones in this sample may be carry-over from other donors' samples. This chain joins TRBV7-2 and TRBJ2-7; the D is unclear. For the CDR3, the DNA is TGTGCCAGCAGCTCCCCAGCCATCCTGGAGCAGTACTTC. It specifies CASSSPAILEQYF.